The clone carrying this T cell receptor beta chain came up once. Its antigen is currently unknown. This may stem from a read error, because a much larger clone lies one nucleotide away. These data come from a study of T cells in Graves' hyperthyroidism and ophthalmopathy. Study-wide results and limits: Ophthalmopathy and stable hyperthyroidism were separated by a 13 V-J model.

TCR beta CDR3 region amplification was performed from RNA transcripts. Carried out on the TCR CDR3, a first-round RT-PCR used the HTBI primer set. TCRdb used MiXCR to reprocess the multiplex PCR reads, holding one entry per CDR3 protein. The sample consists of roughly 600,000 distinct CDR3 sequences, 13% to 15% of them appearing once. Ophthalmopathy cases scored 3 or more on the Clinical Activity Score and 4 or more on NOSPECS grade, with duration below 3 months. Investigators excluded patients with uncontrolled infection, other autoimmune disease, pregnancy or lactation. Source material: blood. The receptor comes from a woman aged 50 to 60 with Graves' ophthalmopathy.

CDR3 sequence: CASDKYFYGYTF. The CDR3 region has the DNA TGTGCCAGCGACAAGTATTTTTATGGCTACACCTTC. The gene calls are TRBV6-2 or TRBV6-3 and TRBJ1-2; D not resolved. This CDR3 spans 12 amino acids. V was pared by 8 bases and J by 5 bases, with 12 bases between. The germline V gene has CDR1 MNHEY and CDR2 SVGEGT.